This T cell receptor beta chain originates from a study of cytomegalovirus exposure and HLA in healthy donors. For the study at large: Clustering assigned 81% of the roughly 370 genotyped donors to the Caucasian-associated ancestry cluster. Whole-study results and caveats: When analyzed later, a missense DCLRE1C variant was found to be linked to TCR beta V- and J-gene trimming. Most TCR beta V segments were productive about 90% or about 30% of the time in an earlier analysis.

This clone showed up just a few times. Its target is not known. Trimming took off 5 bases at V and 2 bases at J, with 17 bases between the two ends. The CDR3 has 16 residues. Germline assignment: CDR1 SEHNR and CDR2 FQNEAQ (reference sequence). Vbeta (60) and Jbeta (13) primers were used in the PCR. Sequenced by immunoSEQ multiplex PCR; TCRdb stores in-frame clones only, minus some. The profile covers approximately 81,000 clones, with approximately 74% appearing a single time and approximately 5.7% taken by the ten largest. The receptor's source is a woman aged 45-65 years in good health and CMV-seropositive. Sequences were obtained from PBMCs. The V gene is TRBV7-9, the J gene TRBJ2-3; the D gene is possibly TRBD1 (5 bases). The CDR3 DNA reads TGTGCCAGCAGCCTCGCGGTAGGGGATGCCACAGATACGCAGTATTTT. Encoded protein: CASSLAVGDATDTQYF.